A selection of T cell receptor beta chains follows, all from one sample in a study of cytomegalovirus exposure and HLA in healthy donors. Clones were sequenced by immunoSEQ multiplex PCR, and TCRdb holds only the in-frame ones, with some missing. Among some 180,000 clones listed, 79% were seen once. The sequenced material came from PBMCs. The receptors derive from a woman aged 25-40 years in good health and CMV-seropositive. CDR3s include the opening cysteine and the closing phenylalanine or tryptophan. A D gene is named only where the DNA matches it firmly. The size entry is marked missing in some rows and otherwise reads once, few, many or a size class.

TRBJ1-1	NA	TRBV30	few	TGTGCCTGGGAACAGCTCACTGAAGCTTTCTTT	CAWEQLTEAFF
TRBJ2-3	TRBD2	TRBV7-9	NA	TGTGCCAGCAGCCTCCAGGGACTAGCGGAGCAGTATTTT	CASSLQGLAEQYF
TRBJ2-1	TRBD2	TRBV5-6	NA	TGTGCCAGCAGCGCGGTGATAGCGGGCATTGAGCGGTTCTTC	CASSAVIAGIERFF
TRBJ2-2	TRBD1	TRBV5-4	NA	TGTGCCAGCAGCTCTGGACAGGGAATTCACGGGGAGCTGTTTTTT	CASSSGQGIHGELFF
TRBJ2-7	TRBD1	TRBV4-1	NA	TGCGCCAGCAGCCTAGGACAGGGTCGGTACGAGCAGTACTTC	CASSLGQGRYEQYF
TRBJ1-1	NA	TRBV5-1	NA	TGCGCCAGCAGCTGGGGCGGGGGCCCTAGCACTGAAGCTTTCTTT	CASSWGGGPSTEAFF
TRBJ1-4	TRBD1	TRBV9	NA	TGTGCCAGCAGCGCCGAGGTCAAGGGGGCTGGCGGAGGACTGTTTTTT	CASSAEVKGAGGGLFF
TRBJ1-2	TRBD1	TRBV4-2	few	TGTGCCAGCAGCCAACCTCAAACTCGACAGGGCTATGGCTACACCTTC	CASSQPQTRQGYGYTF
TRBJ2-1	TRBD2	TRBV7-6	NA	TGTGCCAGCAGCTTTTTGGCTAGTAGGGAGGGAACGCAGTTCTTC	CASSFLASREGTQFF
TRBJ2-5	TRBD1	TRBV11-2	NA	TGTGCCAGCAGCTGGAGGACAGGGGGCAGAGAGACCCAGTACTTC	CASSWRTGGRETQYF
TRBJ1-5	NA	TRBV10-3	NA	TGTGCCATCAGTCCAGAGACGCCTACAGGGAATCAGCCCCAGCATTTT	CAISPETPTGNQPQHF
TRBJ2-3	NA	TRBV4-2	few	TGTGCCAGCAGCCCGCGGGCCCTTAGCACAGATACGCAGTATTTT	CASSPRALSTDTQYF
TRBJ1-5	NA	TRBV19	NA	TGTGCCAGTAGTATGAGTGCCGCGTGGAATCAGCCCCAGCATTTT	CASSMSAAWNQPQHF
TRBJ1-2	NA	TRBV7-9	NA	TGTGCCAGCAGCTTAACGGGGTTGGGCAGCCCGAACTATGGCTACACCTTC	CASSLTGLGSPNYGYTF
TRBJ2-3	NA	TRBV7-9	NA	TGTGCCAGCAGCCCAGAGCGAGGGCTTAGCGCAGATACGCAGTATTTT	CASSPERGLSADTQYF
TRBJ2-7	NA	TRBV7-2	few	TGTGCCAGCAGCTTAGCGAGTTCGGGGGGCACCTACGAGCAGTACTTC	CASSLASSGGTYEQYF
TRBJ1-1	TRBD1	TRBV2	once	TGTGCCAGCAGGCCACACGGGACAGTGTTTCGGGCTTTCTTT	CASRPHGTVFRAFF
TRBJ2-2	TRBD1	TRBV2	once	TGTGCCAGCAGTACAGGGGTCCCTTTTACCGGGGAGCTGTTTTTT	CASSTGVPFTGELFF
TRBJ1-3	NA	TRBV30	NA	TGTGCCTGGAGTTCCTCTTCTGGAAACACCATATATTTT	CAWSSSSGNTIYF
TRBJ2-1	TRBD2	TRBV28	NA	TGTGCCAGCAGTTCTATAACTAGCGGGGGGGCCTTAGATGAGCAGTTCTTC	CASSSITSGGALDEQFF
TRBJ1-2	NA	TRBV7-9	NA	TGTGCCAGCAGCCCAGGGGAAAACTATGGCTACACCTTC	CASSPGENYGYTF
TRBJ2-4	NA	TRBV6-6	NA	TGTGCCAGCAGTTACTCGAGTAGGGGAAAATACATTCAGTACTTC	CASSYSSRGKYIQYF
TRBJ1-2	NA	TRBV7-9	NA	TGTGCCAGCAGCCGCGGTTACTTTTCTGGCTACACCTTC	CASSRGYFSGYTF
TRBJ2-5	NA	TRBV6-6	NA	TGTGCCACCGGGTCTCAAGAGACCCAGTACTTC	CATGSQETQYF
TRBJ1-2	TRBD1	TRBV6-5	once	TGTGCCAGCAGCCGAGGGACAGGGAACTATGGCTACACCTTC	CASSRGTGNYGYTF
TRBJ2-3	NA	TRBV21-1	NA	TGTGCCAGCAGCACATGGACAGCCCCAGTTTCGGATACGCAGTATTTT	CASSTWTAPVSDTQYF
TRBJ2-1	NA	TRBV10-3	NA	TGTGCCATCAGGGCAGGGCTAGTTAGCAATGAGCAGTTCTTC	CAIRAGLVSNEQFF
TRBJ2-3	TRBD2	TRBV11-2	NA	TGTGCCAGCAGCTTAGTCCAGCGGGAGGGGTCTGGCACAGATACGCAGTATTTT	CASSLVQREGSGTDTQYF